This entry lists 17 T cell receptor beta chains sequenced from one sample in a study of graft-versus-host responses after intestinal transplantation. Profiling relied on immunoSEQ multiplex PCR, and the TCRdb table lists in-frame clones only, not all of them. Found here are roughly 75,000 clones, 90% to 95% of them singletons; the top ten hold 0.1%. These TCRs' antigens remain unknown. The sequences come from unstimulated CD4+ T cells sorted from spleen or lymph node cells, collected before intestinal transplant. The receptors shown here come from a human donor who received an intestinal transplant.

This sequence joins TRBV19 and TRBJ2-6; 9 bases match TRBD1. After removal of 3 bases from V and 2 bases from J, the junction contained 2 bases not matched to a gene. CDR1 is LNHDA and CDR2 is SQIVND in the germline V gene (reference sequence). The CDR3 length is 16 residues. In DNA form, the CDR3 reads TGTGCCAGTAGTATTCGGACAGGGGCTGGGGCCAACGTCCTGACTTTC. The encoded protein is CASSIRTGAGANVLTF.

The chain has TRBV2 and TRBJ1-5; 9 nucleotides align to TRBD1. Germline V gene lookup returns CDR1 SNHLY and CDR2 FYNNEI. The CDR3 has 17 residues. V shed 1 base, J shed 7 bases, and the junction held 11 bases outside the gene matches. The DNA of the CDR3 is TGTGCCAGCAGTGAAGGAGGGCGCACAGGGGGCGGGCAGCCCCAGCATTTT. Translating gives CASSEGGRTGGGQPQHF. Full variable domain (outside the CDR3, taken from reference TRBV2 and TRBJ1-5): EPEVTQTPSHQVTQMGQEVILRCVPISNHLYFYWYRQILGQKVEFLVSFYNNEISEKSEIFDDQFSVERPDGSNFTLKIRSTKLEDSAMYFCASSEGGRTGGGQPQHFGDGTRLSIL.

V usage is TRBV27 and J usage is TRBJ1-1; no definite D call. Germline assignment: CDR1 MNHEY and CDR2 SMNVEV (reference sequence). The CDR3 covers 12 residues. Trimming took off 11 bases at V and 1 base at J, with 11 bases between the two ends. CDR3 in DNA: TGTGCCCCTCCTACTTCGAACACTGAAGCTTTCTTT. Residues: CAPPTSNTEAFF.

The chain uses TRBV7-2 and TRBJ1-3; possible D gene TRBD1, 5 bases. This CDR3 contains 13 residues. CDR1 SGHTA and CDR2 FQGNSA come from the germline V gene. Trimming cost V 5 bases and J 3 bases, with 8 bases left between them. CDR3 residues: CASSKQDGNTIYF. The CDR3 nucleotides read TGTGCCAGCAGCAAACAGGATGGAAACACCATATATTTT.

V is TRBV20-1 and J is TRBJ2-7; 7 positions match TRBD2. Germline lookup yields CDR1 DFQATT and CDR2 SNEGSKA (reference sequence). CDR3 length equals 11 residues. The trim removed 6 bases at V and 2 bases at J, leaving 1 base unmatched. For the CDR3, the DNA is TGCAGTGCCGGGGGGACCTACGAGCAGTACTTC. As protein: CSAGGTYEQYF.

The gene calls are TRBV6-5 and TRBJ1-6; 8 positions agree with TRBD1. Trimming at V came to 7 bases and at J to 7 bases, leaving 3 bases not matched to a gene. The CDR3 contains 13 residues. Germline V gene lookup returns CDR1 MNHEY and CDR2 SVGAGI. CDR3 residues: CASNQGANSPLHF. The CDR3 DNA is TGTGCCAGCAATCAGGGGGCGAATTCACCCCTCCACTTT.

The genes are TRBV6-5 and TRBJ1-5; no reliable D call. This CDR3 has 13 residues. Germline loops: CDR1 MNHEY, CDR2 SVGAGI. The germline V and J ends were trimmed by 1 base and 12 bases, with 13 bases remaining between them. CDR3 nucleotide sequence: TGTGCCAGCAGTTACTTGGAGTCAGTACACCAGCATTTT. As protein: CASSYLESVHQHF.

The genes are TRBV5-1 and TRBJ1-1, with 10 bases aligning to TRBD1. This CDR3 has 16 residues. After removal of 4 bases from V and 0 bases from J, the junction contained 6 bases not matched to a gene. Germline-derived CDR1 and CDR2 are SGHRS and YFSETQ. CDR3 sequence (DNA): TGCGCCAGCAGCCTGGACAGGGGGAACATGAACACTGAAGCTTTCTTT. Residues: CASSLDRGNMNTEAFF.

Regarding this clone: The same CDR3 is also encoded by other DNA sequences in this sample. This sequence joins TRBV19 and TRBJ2-7; D unclear. The V and J ends lost 0 bases and 4 bases respectively, with 7 bases between them. Germline V gives CDR1 LNHDA, CDR2 SQIVND (reference sequence). This CDR3 is built from 13 residues. CDR3 nucleotides: TGTGCCAGTAGTATAGATCGAGGATACGAGCAGTACTTC. Residues: CASSIDRGYEQYF.

The rearrangement joins TRBV4-3 to TRBJ1-6; TRBD1 aligns across 7 bases. This CDR3 comprises 16 residues. V was clipped by 1 base and J by 6 bases; unmatched bases: 6. Germline V gives CDR1 LGHNA, CDR2 YSLEER. The CDR3 DNA sequence: TGCGCCAGCAGCCAAGCCCCCGGACAGGCTAATTCACCCCTCCACTTT. Residues: CASSQAPGQANSPLHF.

The V and J genes are TRBV11-2 and TRBJ2-7; TRBD2 aligns across 8 bases. CDR1 is SGHAT and CDR2 is FQNNGV in the germline V gene. The CDR3 length is 17 residues. V was clipped by 1 base and J by 0 bases; unmatched bases: 8. CDR3 loop: CASSLGGSGAYSYEQYF. As DNA, the CDR3 is TGTGCCAGCAGCTTAGGGGGTAGCGGGGCCTACTCCTACGAGCAGTACTTC.

The rearrangement links TRBV9 to TRBJ1-3; tentative D call: TRBD1 (5 bases). Germline CDR1 SGDLS, CDR2 YYNGEE. Trimming removed 2 bases at V and 1 base at J, with 13 bases between. The CDR3 is 16 residues long. The CDR3 spells CASSVRGEGSGNTIYF. DNA for the CDR3: TGTGCCAGCAGCGTCCGGGGGGAAGGGTCTGGAAACACCATATATTTT.

The chain is built from TRBV19 and TRBJ2-1; 12 nucleotides line up with TRBD2. Trimming removed 7 bases from V and 7 bases from J; junction bases left unmatched: 5. This CDR3 contains 14 residues. Germline CDR1 and CDR2: LNHDA and SQIVND (reference sequence). In nucleotides, the CDR3 is TGTGCCAGTAATCTAGCGGGGGGGATTAATGAGCAGTTCTTC. Residues: CASNLAGGINEQFF.

The V and J genes are TRBV10-3 and TRBJ2-1; 8 bases map to TRBD2. The CDR3 totals 15 residues. Germline CDR1 and CDR2: ENHRY and SYGVKD. Trimming removed 2 bases from V and 5 bases from J; junction bases left unmatched: 5. CDR3 protein: CAISETGLGNNEQFF. The CDR3 DNA reads TGTGCCATCAGTGAGACGGGACTAGGTAACAATGAGCAGTTCTTC.

This chain links TRBV7-2 with TRBJ2-1, with TRBD2 matching over 8 bases. The germline CDR1 and CDR2 sequences are SGHTA and FQGNSA. The V and J ends lost 5 bases and 0 bases, in that order; junction bases with no gene match: 3. This CDR3 is 15 amino acids long. CDR3 nucleotides: TGTGCCAGCAGCGTACGGGGGGGCTCCTACAATGAGCAGTTCTTC. Protein product: CASSVRGGSYNEQFF.

The rearrangement joins TRBV15 to TRBJ2-3; D may be TRBD1 (6 bases). V was clipped by 3 bases and J by 2 bases, with 9 bases between them. The CDR3 extends over 14 amino acids. Germline CDR1 is LNHNV and CDR2 is YYDKDF (reference sequence). The CDR3 sequence: CATSSWTDTDTQYF. For the CDR3, the DNA is TGTGCCACCAGCAGCTGGACAGACACAGATACGCAGTATTTT.

This chain connects TRBV5-1 to TRBJ1-1; 8 bases are shared with TRBD1. V lost 3 bases and J lost 0; bases outside the gene matches: 10. The CDR3 consists of 17 residues. Germline loops: CDR1 SGHRS, CDR2 YFSETQ. The CDR3 sequence: CASSYGHGQGVNTEAFF. CDR3 DNA sequence: TGCGCCAGCAGCTACGGACACGGACAGGGAGTGAACACTGAAGCTTTCTTT.